This T cell receptor beta chain was sequenced during a study of T-cell reconstitution after alpha-beta-depleted transplantation in children. The junction had 2 bases not matched to a gene; V was cut back by 2 bases and J by 5 bases. Germline CDR1 is SGDLS and CDR2 is YYNGEE. The CDR3 sequence is 15 residues long. Unique molecular identifiers featured in how the TCRbeta library was prepared. One entry per CDR3 protein, called by TCRdb with MiXCR from the PCR reads. This sample has roughly 500,000 distinct CDR3 sequences; less than 35% occur once, and the top ten carry 2.4%. The source was PBMCs from the stem cell graft donor, collected from the stem cell graft. The chain is built from TRBV9 and TRBJ2-1, with 12 positions matching TRBD2. This clonotype originated in a human donor who donated a stem cell graft to a child with aplastic anemia. CDR3 amino acids: CASSVWTSGDNEQFF. CDR3 sequence (DNA): TGTGCCAGCAGCGTTTGGACTAGCGGGGACAATGAGCAGTTCTTC. Looking up the rest from reference TRBV9 and TRBJ2-1 gives the full variable domain: DSGVTQTPKHLITATGQRVTLRCSPRSGDLSVYWYQQSLDQGLQFLIQYYNGEERAKGNILERFSAQQFPDLHSELNLSSLELGDSALYFCASSVWTSGDNEQFFGPGTRLTVL.